These 15 T cell receptor beta chains share one sample of origin, sequenced in a study of early stage breast cancer tumors (TCRdb year 2017). Libraries were prepared through the immunoSEQ multiplex PCR assay. TCRdb obtained this table from immuneACCESS and retained in-frame rearrangements with V and J assigned. These tables miss some clones; where compared with another copy, unresolved V genes account for less than half of the shortfall, and the remainder is unexplained. The sample profile shows about 6,000 clones; roughly four fifths of them were found once. Around a tenth of the sample is held by the ten biggest clonotypes. Specimen: normal breast tissue next to the tumor. These receptor sequences come from a person aged 65 to 79 with breast cancer.

This chain connects TRBV5-6 to TRBJ1-3; a weak D match, TRBD1 (5 bases). CDR1 and CDR2 from the germline V gene are SGHDT and YYEEEE. V was trimmed by 0 bases and J by 3 bases, leaving 10 bases between them. The CDR3 length is 15 residues. The CDR3 DNA follows: TGTGCCAGCAGCTTGGTCGGGGGTAGTGGAAACACCATATATTTT. It yields the protein CASSLVGGSGNTIYF.

This sequence joins TRBV18 and TRBJ1-3; TRBD1 might be the D (5 bases). Germline CDR1 and CDR2: KGHSH and LQKENI. V dropped 6 bases and J dropped 3 bases, with 18 bases sitting between them. The CDR3 covers 16 residues. The CDR3 protein is CASSLDNAVGGNTIYF. In nucleotides, the CDR3 is TGTGCCAGCTCTCTGGACAACGCGGTTGGTGGAAACACCATATATTTT.

The chain links TRBV6-4 to TRBJ2-1; 7 bases match TRBD1. In germline, CDR1 is MRHNA, CDR2 SNTAGT. The CDR3 runs to 13 residues. V was clipped by 2 bases and J by 5 bases; unmatched bases: 0. The CDR3 reads CASSDRGHNEQFF. CDR3 coding DNA: TGTGCCAGCAGTGACAGGGGGCACAATGAGCAGTTCTTC.

This clone has just one count. V is TRBV5-1 and J is TRBJ2-1, with TRBD1 identical over 8 bases. This CDR3 has 15 residues. The junction had 0 bases not matched to a gene; V was cut back by 0 bases and J by 1 base. Germline V lookup: CDR1 SGHRS, CDR2 YFSETQ. Here the CDR3 reads CASSLGQGSYNEQFF. CDR3 in DNA: TGCGCCAGCAGCTTGGGACAGGGGTCCTACAATGAGCAGTTCTTC.

V usage is TRBV5-1 and J usage is TRBJ1-6; D not certain. The CDR3 sequence is 15 residues long. The V gene's germline CDR1 is SGHRS and CDR2 YFSETQ. Trimming removed 3 bases at V and 7 bases at J, with 14 bases between. This CDR3 is CASSSVAGGNSPLHF. Written as DNA, the CDR3 is TGCGCCAGCAGCTCGGTGGCCGGAGGGAATTCACCCCTCCACTTT. Full variable domain (remainder filled in from reference TRBV5-1 and TRBJ1-6): KAGVTQTPRYLIKTRGQQVTLSCSPISGHRSVSWYQQTPGQGLQFLFEYFSETQRNKGNFPGRFSGRQFSNSRSEMNVSTLELGDSALYLCASSSVAGGNSPLHFGNGTRLTVT.

The J gene is TRBJ1-2, the V gene TRBV28; the D is unclear. Germline loops: CDR1 MDHEN, CDR2 SYDVKM. Trimming left V 3 bases short and J 7 bases short, with 12 bases between. There are 13 residues in the CDR3. CDR3 region: CASSLHSLSGYTF. As DNA, the CDR3 is TGTGCCAGCAGTTTGCACAGTCTCTCTGGCTACACCTTC.

The CDR3 sequence: CASSAPETYEQYF. In DNA form, the CDR3 reads TGTGCCAGCAGCGCGCCGGAGACCTACGAGCAGTACTTC. V is TRBV6-6 and J is TRBJ2-7; D is undetermined. Trimming left V 6 bases short and J 2 bases short, with 11 bases between. From germline, CDR1 is MNHNY and CDR2 SVGAGI (reference sequence). CDR3 length: 13 amino acids.

The V call is TRBV6-5, the J call TRBJ2-3, with D perhaps TRBD2 (6 bases). The length of the CDR3 is 14 residues. The germline CDR1 and CDR2 sequences are MNHEY and SVGAGI. V was pared by 4 bases and J by 1 base, with 9 bases between. As DNA, the CDR3 is TGTGCCAGCAGTTGGGGACTGCGCACAGATACGCAGTATTTT. This codes for CASSWGLRTDTQYF.

The rearrangement joins TRBV19 to TRBJ1-5, with 9 nucleotides matching TRBD1. The CDR3 is made up of 14 amino acids. Germline CDR1 and CDR2: LNHDA and SQIVND (reference sequence). Germline trimming cut 7 bases from V and 4 bases from J; bases unmatched to any gene: 5. This chain's CDR3 is CASNLQGANQPQHF. The CDR3 region has the DNA TGTGCCAGTAACCTACAGGGGGCAAATCAGCCCCAGCATTTT.

The chain links TRBV28 to TRBJ1-1; 7 bases fit TRBD1. CDR1 and CDR2 from the germline V gene are MDHEN and SYDVKM. V lost 6 bases and J lost 1; bases outside the gene matches: 5. This CDR3 region has 14 residues. The CDR3 bases are TGTGCCAGCAGCTCAGGGGGTACGAACACTGAAGCTTTCTTT. It specifies CASSSGGTNTEAFF.

This rearrangement joins TRBV7-9 to TRBJ2-2; TRBD2 matches 7 bases. The CDR3 is 15 residues long. The germline V gene has CDR1 SEHNR and CDR2 FQNEAQ (reference sequence). The junction had 1 base not matched to a gene; V was cut back by 0 bases and J by 3 bases. For the CDR3, the DNA is TGTGCCAGCAGCTTAGCGCTAGCGGACACCGGGGAGCTGTTTTTT. This translates into CASSLALADTGELFF.

This clone was found once. V is TRBV29-1 and J is TRBJ2-5, with a tentative D call TRBD2 (6 bases). Germline V gene sequence: CDR1 SQVTM, CDR2 ANQGSEA. The ends were cut back, 7 bases at V and 5 bases at J, with 17 bases in the middle. The CDR3 spans 13 residues. The CDR3: CSAEPGVGETQYF. Here the CDR3 DNA reads TGCAGCGCCGAGCCGGGGGTTGGGGAGACCCAGTACTTC.

This clone was counted a few times. The chain joins TRBV7-9 to TRBJ1-4; D is possibly TRBD1 (6 bases). Trimming took 4 bases from V and 4 from J, leaving 25 bases between them. Germline loops: CDR1 SEHNR, CDR2 FQNEAQ (reference sequence). The CDR3 is made up of 19 amino acids. CDR3 in amino acids: CASSWGPVDRKTGNEKLFF. The CDR3 nucleotides are TGTGCCAGCAGCTGGGGTCCGGTGGACAGAAAAACGGGTAATGAAAAACTGTTTTTT.

The chain couples TRBV7-9 to TRBJ2-1; D might be TRBD2 (6 bases). The V end lost 3 bases, the J end lost 13 bases, and 16 bases lay between the germline ends. Germline V CDR1 and CDR2: SEHNR, FQNEAQ (reference sequence). The CDR3 consists of 13 residues. For the CDR3, the DNA is TGTGCCAGCAGCTTGGGGATCCGGGAGCAACAGTTCTTC. Translating gives CASSLGIREQQFF.

V gene TRBV10-2 combines with J gene TRBJ1-2, with D possibly TRBD1 on 6 matching bases. Germline V gene data show CDR1 as WSHSY and CDR2 as SAAADI. V dropped 3 bases and J dropped 3 bases, with 14 bases sitting between them. The CDR3 is 15 amino acids. CDR3: CASSDYLQGYYGYTF. CDR3 DNA: TGCGCCAGCAGTGATTATCTTCAGGGGTACTATGGCTACACCTTC.